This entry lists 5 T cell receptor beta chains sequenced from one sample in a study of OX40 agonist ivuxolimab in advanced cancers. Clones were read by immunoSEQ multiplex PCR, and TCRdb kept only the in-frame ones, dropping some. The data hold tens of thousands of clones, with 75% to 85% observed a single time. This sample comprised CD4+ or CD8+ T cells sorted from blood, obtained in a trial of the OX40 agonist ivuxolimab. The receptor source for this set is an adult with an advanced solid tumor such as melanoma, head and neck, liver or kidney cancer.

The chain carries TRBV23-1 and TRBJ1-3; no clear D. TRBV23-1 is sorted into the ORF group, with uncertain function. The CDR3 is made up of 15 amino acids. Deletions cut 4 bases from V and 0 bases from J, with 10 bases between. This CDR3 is CASSPPRVSGNTIYF. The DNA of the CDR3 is TGCGCCAGCAGTCCTCCACGAGTCTCTGGAAACACCATATATTTT.

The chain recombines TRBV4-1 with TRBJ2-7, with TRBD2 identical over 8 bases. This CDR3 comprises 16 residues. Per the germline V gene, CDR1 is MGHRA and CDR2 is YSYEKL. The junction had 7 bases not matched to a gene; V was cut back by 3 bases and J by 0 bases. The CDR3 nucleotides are TGCGCCAGCAGCCACAGCATAGCGGGGAGCTCCTACGAGCAGTACTTC. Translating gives CASSHSIAGSSYEQYF.

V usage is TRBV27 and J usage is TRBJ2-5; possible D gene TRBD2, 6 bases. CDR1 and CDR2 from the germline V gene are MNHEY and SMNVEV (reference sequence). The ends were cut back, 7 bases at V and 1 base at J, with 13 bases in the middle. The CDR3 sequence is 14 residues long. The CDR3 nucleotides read TGTGCCAGCACCCCCCCGGAGGGCCAAGAGACCCAGTACTTC. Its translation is CASTPPEGQETQYF.

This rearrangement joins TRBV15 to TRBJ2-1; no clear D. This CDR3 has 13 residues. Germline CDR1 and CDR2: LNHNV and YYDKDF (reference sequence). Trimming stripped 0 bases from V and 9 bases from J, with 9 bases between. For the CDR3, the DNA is TGTGCCACCAGCAGAGATCGCGCAGTTGAGCAGTTCTTC. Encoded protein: CATSRDRAVEQFF.

CDR3: CASSVSTGYETQYF. CDR3 coding DNA: TGTGCCAGCAGCGTATCGACAGGGTACGAGACCCAGTACTTC. The genes are TRBV9 and TRBJ2-5, with 7 bases lining up with TRBD1. Trimming cost V 1 base and J 5 bases; bases outside gene matches: 5. Germline CDR1 is SGDLS and CDR2 is YYNGEE. The CDR3 length is 14 residues.